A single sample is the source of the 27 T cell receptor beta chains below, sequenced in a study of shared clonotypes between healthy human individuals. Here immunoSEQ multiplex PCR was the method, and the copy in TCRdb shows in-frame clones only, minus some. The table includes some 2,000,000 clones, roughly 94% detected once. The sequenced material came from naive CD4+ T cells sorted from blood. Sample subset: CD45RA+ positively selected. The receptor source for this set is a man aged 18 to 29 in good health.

The CDR3 DNA sequence: TGTGCCAGCAGCGTAGCGGGTCGGGGACCCGACGAGCAGTACTTC. It translates to CASSVAGRGPDEQYF. The genes are TRBV9 and TRBJ2-7; possibly TRBD1 or TRBD2 for D (5 bases each). There are 15 residues in the CDR3. Germline lookup yields CDR1 SGDLS and CDR2 YYNGEE. Deletions cut 0 bases from V and 5 bases from J, with 15 bases between.

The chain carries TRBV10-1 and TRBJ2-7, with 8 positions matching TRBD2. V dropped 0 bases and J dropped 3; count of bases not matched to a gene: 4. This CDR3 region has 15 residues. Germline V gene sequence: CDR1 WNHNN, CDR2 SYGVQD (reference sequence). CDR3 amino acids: CASSESIAGSYEQYF. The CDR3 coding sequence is TGCGCCAGCAGTGAGTCAATAGCGGGAAGCTACGAGCAGTACTTC.

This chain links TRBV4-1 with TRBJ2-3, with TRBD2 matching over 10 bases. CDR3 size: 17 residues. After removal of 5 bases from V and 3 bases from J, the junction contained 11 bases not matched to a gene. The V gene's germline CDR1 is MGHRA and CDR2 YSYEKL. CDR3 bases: TGCGCCAGCAGCGCCCGCGGGAGCGGGAGGGAGACAGATACGCAGTATTTT. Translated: CASSARGSGRETDTQYF.

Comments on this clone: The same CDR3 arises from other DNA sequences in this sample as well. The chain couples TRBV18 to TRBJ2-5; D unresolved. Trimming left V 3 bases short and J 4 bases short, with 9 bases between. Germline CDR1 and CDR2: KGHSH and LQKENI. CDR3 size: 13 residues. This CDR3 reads CASSPGSRETQYF. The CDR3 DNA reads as TGTGCCAGCTCACCGGGGTCGCGAGAGACCCAGTACTTC.

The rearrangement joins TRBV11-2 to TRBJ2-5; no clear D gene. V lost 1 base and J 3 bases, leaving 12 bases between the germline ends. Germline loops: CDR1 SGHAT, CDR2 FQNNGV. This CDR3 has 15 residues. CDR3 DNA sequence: TGTGCCAGCAGCTTAGGCATTCGCAATGAAGAGACCCAGTACTTC. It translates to CASSLGIRNEETQYF.

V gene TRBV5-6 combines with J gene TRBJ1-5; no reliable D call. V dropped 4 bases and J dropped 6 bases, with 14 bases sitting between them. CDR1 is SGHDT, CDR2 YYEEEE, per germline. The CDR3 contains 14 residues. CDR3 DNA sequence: TGTGCCAGCAGCCTGGCAGACGCCCCTCAGCCCCAGCATTTT. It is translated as CASSLADAPQPQHF.

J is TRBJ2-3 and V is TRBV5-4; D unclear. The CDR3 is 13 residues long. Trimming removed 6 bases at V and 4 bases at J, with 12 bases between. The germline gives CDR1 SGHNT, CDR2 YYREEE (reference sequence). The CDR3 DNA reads TGTGCCAGCACCCAGATTAACGCAGATACGCAGTATTTT. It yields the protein CASTQINADTQYF.

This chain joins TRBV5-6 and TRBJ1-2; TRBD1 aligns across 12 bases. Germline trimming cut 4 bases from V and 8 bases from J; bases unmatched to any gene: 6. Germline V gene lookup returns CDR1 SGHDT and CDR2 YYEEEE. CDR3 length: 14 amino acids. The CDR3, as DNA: TGTGCCAGCAGCCCGGGACAGGGGGCGTGGGGCTACACCTTC. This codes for CASSPGQGAWGYTF.

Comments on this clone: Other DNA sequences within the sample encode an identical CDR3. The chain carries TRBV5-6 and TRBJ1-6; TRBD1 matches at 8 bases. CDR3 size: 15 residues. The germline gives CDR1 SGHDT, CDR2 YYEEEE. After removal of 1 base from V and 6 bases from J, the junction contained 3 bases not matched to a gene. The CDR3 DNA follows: TGTGCCAGCAGCTTGAGAGGGACAGGTAATTCACCCCTCCACTTT. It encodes CASSLRGTGNSPLHF.

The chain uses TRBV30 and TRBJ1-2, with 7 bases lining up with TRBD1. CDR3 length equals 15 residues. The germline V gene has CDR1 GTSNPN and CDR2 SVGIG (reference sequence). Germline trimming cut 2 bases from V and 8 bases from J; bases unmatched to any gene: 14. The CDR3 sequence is CAWSSHRGGLGGYTF. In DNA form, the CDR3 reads TGTGCCTGGAGTTCGCACAGGGGAGGGCTTGGCGGCTACACCTTC.

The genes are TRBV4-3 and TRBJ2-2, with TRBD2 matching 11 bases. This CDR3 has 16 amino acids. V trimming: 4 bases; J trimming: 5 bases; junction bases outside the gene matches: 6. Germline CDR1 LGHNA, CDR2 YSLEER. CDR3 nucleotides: TGCGCCAGCAGCCGCCGGCTAGCGGGAGGTACCGGGGAGCTGTTTTTT. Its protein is CASSRRLAGGTGELFF.

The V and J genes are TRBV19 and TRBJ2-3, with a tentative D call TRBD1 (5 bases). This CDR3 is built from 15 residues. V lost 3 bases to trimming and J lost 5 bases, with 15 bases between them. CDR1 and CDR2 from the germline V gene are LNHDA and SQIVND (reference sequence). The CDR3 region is CASSMLGQHGDTQYF. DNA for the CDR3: TGTGCCAGTAGTATGTTGGGGCAGCATGGAGATACGCAGTATTTT.

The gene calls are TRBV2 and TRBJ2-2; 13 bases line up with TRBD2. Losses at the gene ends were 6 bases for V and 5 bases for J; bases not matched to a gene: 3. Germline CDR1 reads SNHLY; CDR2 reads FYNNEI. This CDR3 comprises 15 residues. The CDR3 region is CASSGTSGTTGELFF. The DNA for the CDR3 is TGTGCCAGCAGCGGGACTAGCGGGACGACCGGGGAGCTGTTTTTT.

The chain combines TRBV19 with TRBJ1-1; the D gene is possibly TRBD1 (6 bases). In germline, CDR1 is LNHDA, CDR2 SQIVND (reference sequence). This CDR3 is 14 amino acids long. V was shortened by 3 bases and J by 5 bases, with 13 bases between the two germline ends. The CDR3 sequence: CASSMGGAWTEAFF. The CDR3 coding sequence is TGTGCCAGTAGTATGGGGGGGGCCTGGACTGAAGCTTTCTTT.

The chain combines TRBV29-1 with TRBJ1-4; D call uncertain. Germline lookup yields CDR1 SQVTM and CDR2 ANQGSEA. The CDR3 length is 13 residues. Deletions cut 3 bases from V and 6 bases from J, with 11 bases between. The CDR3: CSVDSEMDEKLFF. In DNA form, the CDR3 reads TGCAGCGTTGATTCGGAGATGGATGAAAAACTGTTTTTT. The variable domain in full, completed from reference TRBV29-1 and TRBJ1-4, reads SAVISQKPSRDICQRGTSLTIQCQVDSQVTMMFWYRQQPGQSLTLIATANQGSEATYESGFVIDKFPISRPNLTFSTLTVSNMSPEDSSIYLCSVDSEMDEKLFFGSGTQLSVL.

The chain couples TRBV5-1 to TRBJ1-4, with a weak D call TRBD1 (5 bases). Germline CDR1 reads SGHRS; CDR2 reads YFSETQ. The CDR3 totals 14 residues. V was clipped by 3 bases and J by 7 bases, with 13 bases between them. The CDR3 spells CASSSLGTGEKLFF. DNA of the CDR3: TGCGCCAGCAGCTCTTTGGGGACTGGTGAAAAACTGTTTTTT.

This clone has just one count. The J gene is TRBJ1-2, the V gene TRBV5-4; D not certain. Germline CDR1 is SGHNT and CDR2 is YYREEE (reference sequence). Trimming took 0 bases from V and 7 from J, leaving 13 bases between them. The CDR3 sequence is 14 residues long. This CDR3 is CASSLVDRILGYTF. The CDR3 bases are TGTGCCAGCAGCTTGGTGGACCGGATTCTTGGCTACACCTTC.

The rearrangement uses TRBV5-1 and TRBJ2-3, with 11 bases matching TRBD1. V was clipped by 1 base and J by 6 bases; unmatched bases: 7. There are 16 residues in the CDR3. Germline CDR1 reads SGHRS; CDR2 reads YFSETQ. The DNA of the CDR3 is TGCGCCAGCAGCTTGTTGGGGACAGGGGGGTTGGATACGCAGTATTTT. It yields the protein CASSLLGTGGLDTQYF.

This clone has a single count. This CDR3 reads CASSAGLAGNNEQFF. CDR3 nucleotide sequence: TGTGCCAGCAGCGCAGGACTAGCGGGGAACAATGAGCAGTTCTTC. V is TRBV9 and J is TRBJ2-1, with 12 positions matching TRBD2. CDR1 SGDLS and CDR2 YYNGEE come from the germline V gene. This CDR3 has 15 amino acids. V was clipped by 3 bases and J by 5 bases; unmatched bases: 3.

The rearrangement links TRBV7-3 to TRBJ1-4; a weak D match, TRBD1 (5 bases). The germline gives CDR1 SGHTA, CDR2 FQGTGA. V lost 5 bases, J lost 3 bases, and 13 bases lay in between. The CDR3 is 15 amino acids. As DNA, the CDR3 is TGTGCCAGCAGCCCAAGCGGGGGGGCTAATGAAAAACTGTTTTTT. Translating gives CASSPSGGANEKLFF.

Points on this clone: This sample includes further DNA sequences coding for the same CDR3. CDR3 sequence reads: CASSIGLSGELFF. The CDR3 DNA is TGTGCCAGTAGTATTGGGTTGTCCGGGGAGCTGTTTTTT. This sequence joins TRBV19 and TRBJ2-2; D is uncertain. V shed 3 bases and J shed 6 bases, with 8 bases lying between them. Germline V gives CDR1 LNHDA, CDR2 SQIVND (reference sequence). This CDR3 contains 13 residues.

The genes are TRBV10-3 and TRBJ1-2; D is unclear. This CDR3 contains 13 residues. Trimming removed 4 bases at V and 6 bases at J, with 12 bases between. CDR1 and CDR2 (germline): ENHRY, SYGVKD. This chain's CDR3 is CAISGAGPNGYTF. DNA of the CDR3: TGTGCCATCAGTGGAGCAGGACCGAATGGCTACACCTTC.

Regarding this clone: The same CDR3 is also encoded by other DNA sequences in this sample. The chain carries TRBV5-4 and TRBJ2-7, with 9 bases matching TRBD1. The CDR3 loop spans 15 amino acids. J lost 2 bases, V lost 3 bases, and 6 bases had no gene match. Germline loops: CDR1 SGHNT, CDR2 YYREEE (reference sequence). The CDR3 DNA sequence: TGTGCCAGCAGCTCGGGACAGGGACCGCCCTACGAGCAGTACTTC. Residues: CASSSGQGPPYEQYF.

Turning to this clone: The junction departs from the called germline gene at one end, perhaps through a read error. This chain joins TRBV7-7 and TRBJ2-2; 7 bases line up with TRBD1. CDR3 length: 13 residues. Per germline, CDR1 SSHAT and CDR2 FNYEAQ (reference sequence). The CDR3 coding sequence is TGTGCTAGCAGCCGGGACAGCACCGGGGAGCTGTTTTTT. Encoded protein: CASSRDSTGELFF.

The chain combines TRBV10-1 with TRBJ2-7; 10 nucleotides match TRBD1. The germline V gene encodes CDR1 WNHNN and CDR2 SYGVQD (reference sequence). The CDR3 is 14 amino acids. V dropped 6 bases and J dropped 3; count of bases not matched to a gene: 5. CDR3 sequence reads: CASSRDRGFYEQYF. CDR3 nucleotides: TGCGCCAGCAGCCGGGACAGGGGATTCTACGAGCAGTACTTC.

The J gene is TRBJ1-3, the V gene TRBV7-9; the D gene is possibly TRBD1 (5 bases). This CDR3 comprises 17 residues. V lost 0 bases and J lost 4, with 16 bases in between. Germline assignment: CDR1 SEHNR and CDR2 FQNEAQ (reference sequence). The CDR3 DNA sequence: TGTGCCAGCAGCTTAGCGATGGGGCCTGCGCAAGGAAACACCATATATTTT. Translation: CASSLAMGPAQGNTIYF.

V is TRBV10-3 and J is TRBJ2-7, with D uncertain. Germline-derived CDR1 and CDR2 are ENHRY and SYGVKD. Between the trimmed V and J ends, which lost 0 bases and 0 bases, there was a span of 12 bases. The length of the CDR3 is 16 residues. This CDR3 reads CAISESSGRISYEQYF. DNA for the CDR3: TGTGCCATCAGTGAGTCGTCTGGCAGAATCTCCTACGAGCAGTACTTC.